These T cell receptor beta chains were read from a single sample in a study of molecular identifiers for immune sequencing clone quantification. TCRdb reprocessed the PCR reads via MiXCR and lists one record per CDR3 protein. The top ten clones hold around 0.84% of a sample with about 510,000 distinct CDR3 sequences, 20% to 25% of them seen once. Sequencing was performed on naive CD8+ T cells from blood, with Jurkat cell RNA spiked in. All receptors come from a human donor in good health. Some libraries in this study had Jurkat cell RNA spiked in. Both conserved end residues are part of each CDR3. D genes are given only for firm matches. Clone sizes are given selectively: once, few, many, or a class where the clone is expanded.

abundance	d_gene	v_gene	j_gene	CDR3aa	CDR3nt
.	.	TRBV7-9	TRBJ2-7	CASSLAVGGRGDEQYF	TGTGCCAGCAGCTTAGCGGTGGGGGGCAGGGGTGACGAGCAGTACTTC
few	.	TRBV27	TRBJ1-5	CASRRGLGLNQPQHF	TGTGCCAGCAGGCGGGGGTTGGGACTAAATCAGCCCCAGCATTTT
few	.	TRBV10-3	TRBJ2-7	CAIRTGALGPDYEQYF	TGTGCCATCAGGACCGGGGCTTTGGGTCCTGACTACGAGCAGTACTTC
.	.	TRBV9	TRBJ2-3	CANSVGGADTQYF	TGTGCCAACAGCGTAGGGGGGGCAGATACGCAGTATTTT
many	.	TRBV4-1	TRBJ1-5	CASSPQRPQHF	TGCGCCAGCAGCCCGCAGCGGCCCCAGCATTTT
few	TRBD1	TRBV6-2/TRBV6-3	TRBJ2-7	CASSSLGQARYEQYF	TGTGCCAGCAGTTCACTAGGACAGGCGCGGTACGAGCAGTACTTC
once	TRBD2	TRBV9	TRBJ2-2	CASTPFHGGGAGELFF	TGTGCCAGCACCCCCTTCCACGGGGGGGGGGCCGGGGAGCTGTTTTTT
many	TRBD2	TRBV10-3	TRBJ2-7	CAIPREAYEQYF	TGTGCCATCCCGCGGGAGGCCTACGAGCAGTACTTC
many	.	TRBV7-9	TRBJ1-4	CAGRSQNEKLFF	TGTGCCGGCCGCAGCCAGAATGAAAAACTGTTTTTT
.	TRBD2	TRBV19	TRBJ2-3	CAGAPRGLTLLDTQYF	TGTGCCGGTGCACCGCGGGGACTAACCCTCCTAGATACGCAGTATTTT
many	.	TRBV19	TRBJ1-1	CASSIGLITEAFF	TGTGCCAGTAGTATAGGATTAATAACTGAAGCTTTCTTT
many	.	TRBV14	TRBJ1-2	CASSHPRGEAEANYGYTF	TGTGCCAGCAGCCACCCTCGTGGAGAGGCCGAAGCTAACTATGGCTACACCTTC
.	.	TRBV11-2	TRBJ2-7	CASSLFEGYEQYF	TGTGCCAGCAGCTTATTCGAGGGGTACGAGCAGTACTTC
.	.	TRBV5-6	TRBJ1-2	CASLQLDSPNYGYTF	TGTGCCAGCTTGCAGCTCGACAGCCCTAACTATGGCTACACCTTC
few	TRBD2	TRBV12-3/TRBV12-4	TRBJ2-7	CASRSLAEDYEQYF	TGTGCCAGCAGGTCTCTAGCGGAGGACTACGAGCAGTACTTC
.	TRBD2	TRBV4-3	TRBJ2-1	CASSQEFAGAAYNEQFF	TGCGCCAGCAGCCAAGAGTTTGCGGGAGCCGCCTACAATGAGCAGTTCTTC
many	.	TRBV29-1	TRBJ2-3	CSVVRGPTDTQYF	TGCAGCGTTGTAAGGGGACCCACAGATACGCAGTATTTT
few	.	TRBV30	TRBJ2-1	CAWSVVWEQFF	TGTGCCTGGAGTGTAGTTTGGGAGCAGTTCTTC
many	TRBD2	TRBV7-9	TRBJ2-3	CASSLVAGGTDTQYF	TGTGCCAGCAGCTTAGTTGCGGGGGGCACAGATACGCAGTATTTT
many	TRBD1	TRBV12-3/TRBV12-4	TRBJ2-4	CASSLGQAKNIQYF	TGTGCCAGCAGCCTTGGACAGGCTAAAAACATTCAGTACTTC
.	TRBD2	TRBV27	TRBJ2-7	CASSDRTSATTYEQYF	TGTGCCAGCAGTGATCGGACTAGCGCCACGACTTACGAGCAGTACTTC
many	TRBD2	TRBV4-2	TRBJ2-3	CASSQDMAGGTDTQYF	TGCGCCAGCAGCCAAGATATGGCGGGGGGCACAGATACGCAGTATTTT
few	.	TRBV10-1	TRBJ2-1	CASSESRTRVHNEQFF	TGCGCCAGCAGTGAGTCGCGGACTCGCGTCCACAATGAGCAGTTCTTC
.	TRBD2	TRBV20-1	TRBJ2-3	CSAWTSGETGSTDTQYF	TGCAGTGCTTGGACTAGCGGGGAAACGGGTAGCACAGATACGCAGTATTTT
many	TRBD1	TRBV27	TRBJ1-1	CASSRQGAHTEAFF	TGTGCCAGCAGTAGGCAGGGGGCGCACACTGAAGCTTTCTTT
few	TRBD2	TRBV29-1	TRBJ2-3	CSGEELAGVADTQYF	TGCAGCGGGGAGGAACTAGCGGGAGTTGCAGATACGCAGTATTTT
.	.	TRBV30	TRBJ2-7	CAWSVMPGDAYEQYF	TGTGCCTGGAGTGTAATGCCAGGGGATGCCTACGAGCAGTACTTC
few	TRBD2	TRBV10-2	TRBJ2-5	CASSETSGGFQETQYF	TGCGCCAGCAGTGAGACTAGCGGGGGCTTCCAAGAGACCCAGTACTTC
many	.	TRBV29-1	TRBJ2-7	CSARTQTGYEQYF	TGCAGCGCCCGAACCCAGACAGGCTACGAGCAGTACTTC
few	.	TRBV24-1	TRBJ2-1	CATSDSIELSYNEQFF	TGTGCCACCAGTGATTCTATCGAACTCTCCTACAATGAGCAGTTCTTC
.	.	TRBV4-3	TRBJ1-2	CASSQGSRSPNYGYTF	TGCGCCAGCAGCCAAGGGTCCCGAAGCCCCAACTATGGCTACACCTTC
few	TRBD1	TRBV30	TRBJ1-1	CAWSVRPGGLTEAFF	TGTGCCTGGAGTGTACGTCCAGGGGGCTTAACTGAAGCTTTCTTT
many	.	TRBV2	TRBJ2-5	CASSAGGRIQETQYF	TGTGCCAGCAGTGCGGGCGGGCGGATACAAGAGACCCAGTACTTC
.	.	TRBV10-3	TRBJ2-7	CAIRPNTRFEQYF	TGTGCCATCAGACCGAATACGAGATTCGAGCAGTACTTC
.	TRBD2	TRBV27	TRBJ2-7	CASSWRGTGNEQYF	TGTGCCAGCAGTTGGCGGGGGACTGGGAACGAGCAGTACTTC
.	.	TRBV7-8	TRBJ1-1	CASSSRSWGNTEAFF	TGTGCCAGCAGCTCTCGGTCCTGGGGCAACACTGAAGCTTTCTTT
.	TRBD2	TRBV9	TRBJ2-3	CASSPEGSGLTDTQYF	TGTGCCAGCAGCCCGGAGGGTAGCGGGCTCACAGATACGCAGTATTTT
few	.	TRBV20-1	TRBJ2-2	CSARAGTHSTGELFF	TGCAGTGCTAGAGCAGGGACCCACAGCACCGGGGAGCTGTTTTTT
.	.	TRBV20-1	TRBJ2-2	CSAIYANTNTGKLFF	TGCAGTGCTATTTATGCGAATACGAACACCGGGAAGCTGTTTTTT
few	.	TRBV6-2/TRBV6-3	TRBJ2-2	CASSYLLIFANTGELFF	TGTGCCAGCAGTTACCTCCTTATTTTCGCGAACACCGGGGAGCTGTTTTTT
.	.	TRBV20-1	TRBJ2-7	CSAREASYEQYF	TGCAGTGCTAGAGAAGCCTCCTACGAGCAGTACTTC
.	TRBD1	TRBV30	TRBJ2-2	CAWSAPHRGPNTGELFF	TGTGCCTGGAGTGCCCCTCACAGGGGGCCCAACACCGGGGAGCTGTTTTTT
many	.	TRBV19	TRBJ1-5	CASSKFSGTHQPQHF	TGTGCCAGTAGCAAATTCTCCGGGACCCATCAGCCCCAGCATTTT
.	TRBD1	TRBV7-6	TRBJ1-1	CASSSGTGETEAFF	TGTGCCAGCAGCTCCGGGACAGGGGAAACTGAAGCTTTCTTT
.	.	TRBV13	TRBJ1-1	CASSLSPTGLGTEAFF	TGTGCCAGCAGCTTGTCGCCTACAGGGTTGGGCACTGAAGCTTTCTTT
few	.	TRBV3-1	TRBJ2-7	CASSQTGHSSYEQCF	TGTGCCAGCAGCCAAACAGGGCATTCCTCCTACGAGCAGTGCTTC
.	TRBD1	TRBV27	TRBJ1-6	CASSSSAGTGALPLHF	TGTGCCAGCAGCTCCAGCGCCGGGACAGGGGCTTTACCCCTCCACTTT
.	TRBD1	TRBV5-4	TRBJ2-5	CASSLRTGSDGAQYF	TGTGCCAGCAGCTTACGGACAGGCTCGGATGGGGCCCAGTACTTC
few	TRBD2	TRBV7-9	TRBJ2-2	CASSLVGSGEPTGELFF	TGTGCCAGCAGCTTAGTGGGCAGCGGGGAACCCACCGGGGAGCTGTTTTTT
many	.	TRBV20-1	TRBJ1-1	CSAGGRQTNTEAFF	TGCAGTGCTGGCGGGAGGCAAACGAACACTGAAGCTTTCTTT
many	.	TRBV14	TRBJ1-2	CASSPFLTGVSGYTF	TGTGCCAGCAGCCCTTTTTTGACAGGCGTCTCTGGCTACACCTTC
once	TRBD1	TRBV27	TRBJ2-1	CASSDSTRTGYNEQFF	TGTGCCAGCAGTGATTCAACCAGGACAGGATACAATGAGCAGTTCTTC
many	TRBD2	TRBV29-1	TRBJ2-7	CSVEAGLAGDSYEQYF	TGCAGCGTTGAAGCGGGACTAGCGGGAGATTCCTACGAGCAGTACTTC
.	TRBD1	TRBV27	TRBJ1-5	CASSFSGQSNQPQHF	TGTGCCAGCAGTTTTTCGGGACAGAGCAATCAGCCCCAGCATTTT
many	.	TRBV6-6	TRBJ2-7	CASSYPNYEQYF	TGTGCCAGCAGTTACCCGAATTACGAGCAGTACTTC
few	.	TRBV7-9	TRBJ1-1	CASSYARAENTEAFF	TGTGCCAGCAGCTACGCCCGGGCCGAGAACACTGAAGCTTTCTTT
many	TRBD1	TRBV4-2	TRBJ2-7	CASSPNRGPSYEQYF	TGTGCCAGCAGCCCGAACAGGGGCCCATCCTACGAGCAGTACTTC
many	.	TRBV4-3	TRBJ1-1	CASSQDGRVAEAFF	TGCGCCAGCAGCCAAGATGGAAGGGTCGCTGAAGCTTTCTTT
.	TRBD1	TRBV20-1	TRBJ2-5	CSARDGTGGRNAQYF	TGCAGTGCTAGAGATGGGACAGGGGGCCGAAACGCCCAGTACTTC
few	.	TRBV4-1	TRBJ2-3	CASSQGFGSTDTQYF	TGCGCCAGCAGCCAGGGGTTCGGCAGCACAGATACGCAGTATTTT